The clone carrying this T cell receptor (delta chain) was counted many times. The antigen is unknown. TCRdb's entry gives the protein of a much larger clone, which mismatches this DNA's translation at residue 6, likely from a read error; the protein reported here is translated from the DNA. The receptor sequences were amplified from genomic DNA of peripheral blood mononuclear cells. The sample originates from a study of gamma delta lymphoproliferative disorders and STAT genes. Study-wide context: Gamma-chain libraries were built from at least 50 ng of genomic DNA with the LymphoTrack Dx TCRG Assay. Delta-chain libraries followed the EuroClonality-NGS standard operating procedure.

TCRdb applied CATT to the multiplex PCR reads for clone calling. The sample lists some 1,400 delta-chain clones; around 0.9% were seen once. Overall study findings and caveats: Delta repertoires did not separate groups, but patient gamma repertoires clustered apart.

The CDR3 consists of 15 residues. The V gene end was trimmed by 0 bases and the J gene end by 4 bases; junction bases not matched to a gene: 6. CDR1 GEAIGNYY and CDR2 EKD come from the germline V gene. This rearrangement joins TRDV2 to TRDJ1; TRDD3 aligns across 8 bases. This clonotype originated in a human donor in good health. Sequenced material: blood. The CDR3 loop reads CACDTAGDIGDKLIF. The DNA of the CDR3 is TGTGCCTGTGACACCGCGGGGGATATCGGCGATAAACTCATCTTT.